The entry that follows covers one T cell receptor (beta chain) sequence. The V and J ends lost 6 bases and 2 bases respectively, with 14 bases between them. This CDR3 is built from 15 residues. Germline CDR1 MDHEN, CDR2 SYDVKM. This specimen belongs to a study of blood T cell repertoires in COVID-19. Study-wide context: Donors in the United States, Italy and Spain gave samples during acute or convalescent COVID-19.

The data were produced by immunoSEQ multiplex PCR, yet TCRdb's version contains in-frame clones alone and is incomplete. The data hold about 76,000 clones, with 70% to 80% observed a single time. This clonotype originated in a man aged 70 or older with acute or convalescent COVID-19. The sequenced material came from peripheral blood. This chain links TRBV28 with TRBJ2-1; maybe TRBD1 (6 bases). The CDR3 spells CASSPRPGAYNEQFF. CDR3 sequence (DNA): TGTGCCAGCAGCCCCCGCCCAGGGGCCTACAATGAGCAGTTCTTC.